What follows is one T cell receptor beta chain and its context. Its antigen is undetermined. The junction departs from the called germline gene at one end, perhaps through a read error. These data come from a study of CD8 T cells in Susac syndrome. Notes on the study in general: The CD4+ T cell repertoires of Susac syndrome were found to show no clonal expansion.

The CDR3 consists of 12 residues. The V gene's germline CDR1 is SGDLS and CDR2 YYNGEE. Random hexamers primed reverse transcription of about 0.5 to 1 ug RNA. MiXCR, run by TCRdb on the immunoSEQ multiplex PCR reads, gives a single entry per CDR3 protein. The table lists approximately 160,000 distinct CDR3 sequences, around 96% of them singletons, with approximately 0.12% in the top ten. Source material: CD4+ T cells from PBMCs. The source is a human donor with Susac syndrome. The chain employs TRBV9 and TRBJ2-7; tentatively, D is TRBD2 (5 bases). In nucleotides, the CDR3 is TGTGCCAGCAGCGTGGATGGGGAGCGGCTGGACTTC. Amino acids: CASSVDGERLDF. Supplemented by reference TRBV9 and TRBJ2-7, the full variable domain reads DSGVTQTPKHLITATGQRVTLRCSPRSGDLSVYWYQQSLDQGLQFLIQYYNGEERAKGNILERFSAQQFPDLHSELNLSSLELGDSALYFCASSVDGERLDFGPGTRLTVT.